This entry lists 10 T cell receptor beta chains sequenced from one sample in a study of memory CD4+ T cells and cytomegalovirus serostatus (dated by TCRdb to the late 2010s). Single viable CD3+CD4+CD8-CD45RO+ cells were sorted as memory CD4+ T cells on a FACSAria II. The receptor library was made with the immunoSEQ multiplex PCR assay. TCRdb limited this immuneACCESS table to in-frame rearrangements with V and J called. A share of clones is missing; checked studies link under half to unresolved V genes, and the rest is unexplained. This sample is represented by around 62,000 clones; 70% to 80% of them were singletons. The ten most abundant clones make up around 4.3% of the sample. Specimen: memory CD4+ T cells from blood. Every receptor here comes from an adult in good health and CMV-seropositive.

The chain employs TRBV19 and TRBJ2-7; D is undetermined. Looked up from germline, CDR1 is LNHDA and CDR2 is SQIVND (reference sequence). Trimming removed 2 bases at V and 5 bases at J, with 10 bases between. This CDR3 contains 13 residues. The CDR3 DNA follows: TGTGCCAGTAGTATACAGGTCGGCGACGAGCAGTACTTC. Its protein product is CASSIQVGDEQYF.

This clone has more than one count but fewer than ten. This chain links TRBV25-1 with TRBJ2-3; weak D call: TRBD2 (6 bases). The CDR3 contains 17 residues. CDR1 MGHDK and CDR2 SYGVNS come from the germline V gene. Trimming left V 3 bases short and J 0 bases short, with 16 bases between. The CDR3 here is CASSDPRGGISTDTQYF. In DNA form, the CDR3 reads TGTGCCAGCAGTGATCCCCGCGGCGGGATCAGCACAGATACGCAGTATTTT.

V usage is TRBV15 and J usage is TRBJ2-7; D is possibly TRBD1 (7 bases). The CDR3 spans 15 residues. The germline V gene has CDR1 LNHNV and CDR2 YYDKDF (reference sequence). V lost 5 bases and J lost 2, with 16 bases in between. The CDR3 here is CATSRGGTEAYEQYF. DNA for the CDR3: TGTGCCACCAGCCGCGGAGGGACAGAAGCCTACGAGCAGTACTTC.

CDR3 sequence (DNA): TGTGCCAGCAGTTTACCACAGGGGGCGCAGGGCGGTGAAAAACTGTTTTTT. It yields the protein CASSLPQGAQGGEKLFF. The J gene is TRBJ1-4, the V gene TRBV28; 9 bases are a match to TRBD1. CDR3 length: 17 amino acids. Germline V gene sequence: CDR1 MDHEN, CDR2 SYDVKM. Germline trimming cut 2 bases from V and 7 bases from J; bases unmatched to any gene: 11.

The V gene is TRBV11-3, the J gene TRBJ1-5; the D gene is possibly TRBD1 (6 bases). The CDR3 is made up of 19 amino acids. Germline V CDR1 and CDR2: SGHNT, YENEEA. V shed 0 bases and J shed 2 bases, with 20 bases lying between them. The CDR3 here is CASSLDQKQGYYRNQPQHF. CDR3 DNA: TGTGCCAGCAGCTTAGATCAGAAACAGGGTTACTATCGCAATCAGCCCCAGCATTTT.

The chain employs TRBV4-2 and TRBJ2-3, with a possible D match to TRBD2 (6 bases). CDR3 size: 15 residues. Germline CDR1 reads LGHNA; CDR2 reads YNFKEQ. With 4 bases removed from V and 0 bases from J, the gap between germline ends came to 11 bases. This CDR3 is CASSPGLASTDTQYF. The CDR3 DNA is TGTGCCAGCAGCCCGGGACTGGCCAGCACAGATACGCAGTATTTT.

This clone was seen a single time. The CDR3 sequence is CASSLGVVRGYEQYF. The CDR3 nucleotides are TGTGCCAGCAGTTTAGGAGTGGTAAGAGGTTACGAGCAGTACTTC. This chain connects TRBV28 to TRBJ2-7; D is unclear. Per germline, CDR1 MDHEN and CDR2 SYDVKM. Trimming removed 2 bases at V and 4 bases at J, with 15 bases between. This CDR3 has 15 residues.

The chain uses TRBV27 and TRBJ2-5, with D tentatively TRBD2 (6 bases). The CDR3 consists of 14 residues. Trimming removed 4 bases from V and 1 base from J, with 10 bases in between. CDR1 is MNHEY, CDR2 SMNVEV, per germline (reference sequence). In nucleotides, the CDR3 is TGTGCCAGCAGTTCAAGGGGAGGCCAAGAGACCCAGTACTTC. Its translation is CASSSRGGQETQYF.

The chain carries TRBV30 and TRBJ2-1, with D possibly TRBD2 on 5 matching bases. V lost 2 bases and J lost 9, with 14 bases in between. Germline loops: CDR1 GTSNPN, CDR2 SVGIG (reference sequence). The CDR3 sequence is 13 residues long. In DNA, the CDR3 is TGTGCCTGGAGTAAAGGGTTCCGGGGTGAGCAGTTCTTC. Translated, it gives CAWSKGFRGEQFF. Combining the CDR3 with reference TRBV30 and TRBJ2-1 gives the whole variable domain SQTIHQWPATLVQPVGSPLSLECTVEGTSNPNLYWYRQAAGRGLQLLFYSVGIGQISSEVPQNLSASRPQDRQFILSSKKLLLSDSGFYLCAWSKGFRGEQFFGPGTRLTVL.

The table lists this clone with a count of one. The chain couples TRBV10-3 to TRBJ1-2; TRBD1 agrees at 8 bases. CDR3 length equals 14 residues. The V gene's germline CDR1 is ENHRY and CDR2 SYGVKD. Trimming removed 10 bases from V and 4 bases from J; junction bases left unmatched: 11. CDR3 nucleotides: TGTGCCACTGGGGGACAGGAGGGGCTCTATGGCTACACCTTC. Protein: CATGGQEGLYGYTF.